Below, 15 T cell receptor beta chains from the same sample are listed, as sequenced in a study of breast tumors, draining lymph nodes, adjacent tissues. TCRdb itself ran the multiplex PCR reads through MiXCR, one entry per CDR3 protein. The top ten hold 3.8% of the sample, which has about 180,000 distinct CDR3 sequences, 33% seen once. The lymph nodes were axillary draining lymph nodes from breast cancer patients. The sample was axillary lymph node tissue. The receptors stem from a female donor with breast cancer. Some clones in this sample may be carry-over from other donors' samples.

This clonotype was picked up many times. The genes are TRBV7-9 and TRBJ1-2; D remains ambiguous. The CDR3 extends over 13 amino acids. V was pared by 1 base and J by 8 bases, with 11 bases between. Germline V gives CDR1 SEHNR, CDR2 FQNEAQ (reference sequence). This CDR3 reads CASSLEVIGGYTF. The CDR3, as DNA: TGTGCCAGCAGCTTAGAAGTAATTGGGGGCTACACCTTC.

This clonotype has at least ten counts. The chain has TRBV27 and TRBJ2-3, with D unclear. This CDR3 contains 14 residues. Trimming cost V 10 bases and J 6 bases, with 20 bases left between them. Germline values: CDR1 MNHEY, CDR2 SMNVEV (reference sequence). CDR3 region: CATPGSSPWDTQYF. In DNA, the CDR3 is TGTGCCACTCCGGGCTCCTCACCATGGGATACGCAGTATTTT.

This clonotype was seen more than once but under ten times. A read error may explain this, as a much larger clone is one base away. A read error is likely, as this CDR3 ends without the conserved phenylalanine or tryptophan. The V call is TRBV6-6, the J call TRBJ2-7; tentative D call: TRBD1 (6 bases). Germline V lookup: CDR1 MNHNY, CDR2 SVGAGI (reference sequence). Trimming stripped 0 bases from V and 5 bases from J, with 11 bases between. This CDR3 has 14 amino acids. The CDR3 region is CASSYSRGMNEQYL. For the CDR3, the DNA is TGTGCCAGCAGTTACTCCAGGGGTATGAACGAGCAGTACCTC.

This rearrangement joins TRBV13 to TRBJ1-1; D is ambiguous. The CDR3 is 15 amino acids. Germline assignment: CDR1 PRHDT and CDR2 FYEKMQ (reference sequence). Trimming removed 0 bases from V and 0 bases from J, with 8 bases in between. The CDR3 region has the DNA TGTGCCAGCAGCTTAGGTGCCAGCTTGAACACTGAAGCTTTCTTT. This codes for CASSLGASLNTEAFF.

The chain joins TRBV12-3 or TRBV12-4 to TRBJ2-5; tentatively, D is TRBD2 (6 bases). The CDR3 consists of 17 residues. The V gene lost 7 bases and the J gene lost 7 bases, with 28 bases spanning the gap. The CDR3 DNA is TGTGCCAGCAATGACGCGTGGCGGGGCCTCGACCGGGGGACCCAGTACTTC. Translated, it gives CASNDAWRGLDRGTQYF.

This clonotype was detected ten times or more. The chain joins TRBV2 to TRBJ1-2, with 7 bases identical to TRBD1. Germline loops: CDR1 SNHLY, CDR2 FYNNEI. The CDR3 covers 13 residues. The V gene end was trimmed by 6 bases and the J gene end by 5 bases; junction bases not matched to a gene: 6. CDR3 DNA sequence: TGTGCCAGCAGGGCCGGGACAGCTTATGGCTACACCTTC. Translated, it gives CASRAGTAYGYTF.

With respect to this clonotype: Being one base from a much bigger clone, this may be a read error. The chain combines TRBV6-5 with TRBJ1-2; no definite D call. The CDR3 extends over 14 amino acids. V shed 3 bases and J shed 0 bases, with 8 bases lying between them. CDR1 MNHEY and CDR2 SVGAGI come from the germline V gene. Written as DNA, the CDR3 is TGTGCCAGCAGTTATTTCGACGCTAACTATGGCTACACCTTC. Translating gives CASSYFDANYGYTF.

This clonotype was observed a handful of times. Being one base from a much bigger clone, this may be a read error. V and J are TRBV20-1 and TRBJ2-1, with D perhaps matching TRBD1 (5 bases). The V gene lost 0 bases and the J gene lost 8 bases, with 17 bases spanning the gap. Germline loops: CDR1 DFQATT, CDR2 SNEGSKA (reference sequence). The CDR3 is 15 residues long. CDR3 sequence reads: CSARDRNRGGDEQFF. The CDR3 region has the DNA TGCAGTGCTAGAGATAGGAATAGGGGTGGGGATGAGCAGTTCTTC.

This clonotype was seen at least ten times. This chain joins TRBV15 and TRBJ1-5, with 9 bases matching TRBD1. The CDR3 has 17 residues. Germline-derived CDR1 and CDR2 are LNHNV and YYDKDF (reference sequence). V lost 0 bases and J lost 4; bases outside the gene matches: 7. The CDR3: CATSRDQGQGFNQPQHF. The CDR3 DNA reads TGTGCCACCAGCAGAGATCAGGGACAGGGTTTTAATCAGCCCCAGCATTTT. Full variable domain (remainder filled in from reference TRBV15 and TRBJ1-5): DAMVIQNPRYQVTQFGKPVTLSCSQTLNHNVMYWYQQKSSQAPKLLFHYYDKDFNNEADTPDNFQSRRPNTSFCFLDIRSPGLGDTAMYLCATSRDQGQGFNQPQHFGDGTRLSIL.

As DNA, the CDR3 is TGTGCCAGCAGTTACTCAAGACTAGCGGGAGGGGTAGGCAATGAGCAGTTCTTC. This gives the protein CASSYSRLAGGVGNEQFF. This rearrangement joins TRBV6-2 or TRBV6-3 to TRBJ2-1; TRBD2 agrees at 14 bases. CDR3 size: 18 residues. CDR1 MNHEY and CDR2 SVGEGT come from the germline V gene. J lost 6 bases, V lost 0 bases, and 7 bases had no gene match.

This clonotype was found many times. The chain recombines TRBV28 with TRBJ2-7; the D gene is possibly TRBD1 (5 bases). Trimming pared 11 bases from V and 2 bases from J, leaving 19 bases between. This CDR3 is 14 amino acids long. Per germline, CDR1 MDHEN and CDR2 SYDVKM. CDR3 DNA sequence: TGTGCCTGCGCCATCCAGGGCCAAACCTACGAGCAGTACTTC. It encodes CACAIQGQTYEQYF.

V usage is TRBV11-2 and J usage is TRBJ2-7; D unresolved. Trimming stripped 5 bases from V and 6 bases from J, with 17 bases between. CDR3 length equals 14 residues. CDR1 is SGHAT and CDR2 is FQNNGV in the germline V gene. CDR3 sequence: CASSLFLGAPEQYF. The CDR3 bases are TGTGCCAGCAGCCTCTTCTTAGGTGCCCCCGAGCAGTACTTC.

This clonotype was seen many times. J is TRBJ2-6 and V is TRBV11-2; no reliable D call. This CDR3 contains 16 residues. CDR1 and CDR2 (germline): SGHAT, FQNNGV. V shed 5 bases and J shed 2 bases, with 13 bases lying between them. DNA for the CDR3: TGTGCCAGCAGCCCCCCGGATCCGCCTGGGGCCAACGTCCTGACTTTC. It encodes CASSPPDPPGANVLTF.

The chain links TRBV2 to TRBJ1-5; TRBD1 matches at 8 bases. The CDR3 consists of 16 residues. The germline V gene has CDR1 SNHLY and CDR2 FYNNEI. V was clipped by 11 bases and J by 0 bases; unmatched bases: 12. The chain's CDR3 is CADGGTGRNSNQPQHF. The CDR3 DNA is TGTGCCGACGGGGGGACAGGTAGGAATAGCAATCAGCCCCAGCATTTT.

CDR3 sequence reads: CASSFVPAPSGDYGYTF. The CDR3 DNA reads TGTGCCAGCAGCTTCGTCCCCGCCCCCTCGGGGGACTATGGCTACACCTTC. The chain joins TRBV5-4 to TRBJ1-2; weak D call: TRBD1 (5 bases). The CDR3 runs to 17 residues. The V and J ends lost 2 bases and 3 bases respectively, with 20 bases between them. Germline V gene data show CDR1 as SGHNT and CDR2 as YYREEE (reference sequence).